Listed below are T cell receptor beta chains from one sample, sequenced in a study of shared clonotypes between healthy human individuals. Using immunoSEQ multiplex PCR, the repertoire was profiled, and TCRdb retains in-frame clones only, with some absent. The sample yields about 2.2 million clones, roughly 91% seen once. What was sequenced was naive CD8+ T cells from PBMCs. Source of these receptors: a man between 18 and 35 years old in good health. Some clones in this sample may be carry-over from other donors' samples. CDR3s include the opening cysteine and the closing phenylalanine or tryptophan. The D gene is left open where the match is weak. Size is stated for part of the rows, as once, few or many counts, or as a class when the clone is expanded.

j_call: TRBJ2-7; clone_size: -; v_call: TRBV7-6; d_call: -; cdr3_length: 15; cdr3_nt: TGTGCCAGCAGCTTAGGTGGGGGTTTCACCTACGAGCAGTACTTC; cdr3_aa: CASSLGGGFTYEQYF
j_call: TRBJ2-1; clone_size: -; v_call: TRBV6-1; d_call: TRBD2; cdr3_length: 14; cdr3_nt: TGTGCCAGCAGTCGAGCGGGAGGGGGTAATGAGCAGTTCTTC; cdr3_aa: CASSRAGGGNEQFF
j_call: TRBJ2-7; clone_size: -; v_call: TRBV19; d_call: TRBD2; cdr3_length: 17; cdr3_nt: TGTGCCAGTAGCCCGGGACTAGCGGCTGCAAGTCTATACGAGCAGTACTTC; cdr3_aa: CASSPGLAAASLYEQYF
j_call: TRBJ2-2; clone_size: -; v_call: TRBV9; d_call: -; cdr3_length: 17; cdr3_nt: TGTGCCAGCAGCGTAGCTAATAGGGAACCGAACACCGGGGAGCTGTTTTTT; cdr3_aa: CASSVANREPNTGELFF
j_call: TRBJ2-7; clone_size: once; v_call: TRBV11-2; d_call: TRBD1; cdr3_length: 14; cdr3_nt: TGTGCCAGCAGCCCTAGACAGGGAGCCTACGAGCAGTACTTC; cdr3_aa: CASSPRQGAYEQYF
j_call: TRBJ1-2; clone_size: -; v_call: TRBV4-1; d_call: -; cdr3_length: 15; cdr3_nt: TGCGCCAGCAGCCAAGGGGGCACAACTAACTATGGCTACACCTTC; cdr3_aa: CASSQGGTTNYGYTF
j_call: TRBJ2-7; clone_size: once; v_call: TRBV5-8; d_call: TRBD1; cdr3_length: 15; cdr3_nt: TGTGCCAGCAGCTTGGGGGACAGGGCTACCTACGAGCAGTACTTC; cdr3_aa: CASSLGDRATYEQYF
j_call: TRBJ1-5; clone_size: few; v_call: TRBV7-9; d_call: -; cdr3_length: 14; cdr3_nt: TGTGCCAGCAGCTTAGGGGATAGCAATCAGCCCCAGCATTTT; cdr3_aa: CASSLGDSNQPQHF
j_call: TRBJ2-5; clone_size: -; v_call: TRBV28; d_call: -; cdr3_length: 16; cdr3_nt: TGTGCCAGCAGCCGAGGACTTATACCGGGCCAAGAGACCCAGTACTTC; cdr3_aa: CASSRGLIPGQETQYF
j_call: TRBJ2-1; clone_size: few; v_call: TRBV9; d_call: -; cdr3_length: 13; cdr3_nt: TGTGCCAGCAGCGAGACCGCAATGAATGAGCAGTTCTTC; cdr3_aa: CASSETAMNEQFF
j_call: TRBJ1-1; clone_size: -; v_call: TRBV28; d_call: -; cdr3_length: 16; cdr3_nt: TGTGCCAGCAGTTTGGGTAGTTGGGTCGGGGCCTCGGGAGCTTTCTTT; cdr3_aa: CASSLGSWVGASGAFF
j_call: TRBJ2-1; clone_size: once; v_call: TRBV9; d_call: -; cdr3_length: 13; cdr3_nt: TGTGCCAGCAGCGTAGAGGCGTACAATGAGCAGTTCTTC; cdr3_aa: CASSVEAYNEQFF
j_call: TRBJ1-5; clone_size: -; v_call: TRBV19; d_call: -; cdr3_length: 18; cdr3_nt: TGTGCCAGTAGTGCTCGACAGGCGATGCTTCTTTTGAATCAGCCCCAGCATTTT; cdr3_aa: CASSARQAMLLLNQPQHF
j_call: TRBJ2-3; clone_size: -; v_call: TRBV4-1; d_call: -; cdr3_length: 16; cdr3_nt: TGCGCCAGCAGCCAAGCAGACTGGACTAGCACAGATACGCAGTATTTT; cdr3_aa: CASSQADWTSTDTQYF
j_call: TRBJ2-7; clone_size: -; v_call: TRBV14; d_call: TRBD2; cdr3_length: 16; cdr3_nt: TGTGCCAGCAGCCATAGGACTAGCGGGTGGCCCTACGAGCAGTACTTC; cdr3_aa: CASSHRTSGWPYEQYF
j_call: TRBJ2-1; clone_size: -; v_call: TRBV30; d_call: TRBD1; cdr3_length: 14; cdr3_nt: TGTGCCTGGAGGACGGGACAGACGTACAATGAGCAGTTCTTC; cdr3_aa: CAWRTGQTYNEQFF
j_call: TRBJ2-7; clone_size: -; v_call: TRBV28; d_call: -; cdr3_length: 13; cdr3_nt: TGTGCCAGCAGTTTAGACGGGAGCTACGAGCAGTACTTC; cdr3_aa: CASSLDGSYEQYF
j_call: TRBJ2-1; clone_size: once; v_call: TRBV19; d_call: -; cdr3_length: 13; cdr3_nt: TGTGCCAGTAGTATAAGTCATCCGGGACAAGAGTTCTTC; cdr3_aa: CASSISHPGQEFF
j_call: TRBJ2-7; clone_size: -; v_call: TRBV4-3; d_call: -; cdr3_length: 16; cdr3_nt: TGCGCCAGCAGCCAAGTGGCGGGGTCGGCCTCCTACGAGCAGTACTTC; cdr3_aa: CASSQVAGSASYEQYF
j_call: TRBJ1-5; clone_size: -; v_call: TRBV27; d_call: TRBD1; cdr3_length: 14; cdr3_nt: TGTGCCAGCAGTATCAGGGGGCCAAATCAGCCCCAGCATTTT; cdr3_aa: CASSIRGPNQPQHF
j_call: TRBJ1-5; clone_size: -; v_call: TRBV28; d_call: -; cdr3_length: 14; cdr3_nt: TGTGCCAGCAGTTTCGGGGGCAGCAATCAGCCCCAGCATTTT; cdr3_aa: CASSFGGSNQPQHF
j_call: TRBJ1-4; clone_size: once; v_call: TRBV5-6; d_call: -; cdr3_length: 13; cdr3_nt: TGTGCCAGCAGCTTGGGATGGGGTGAAAAACTGTTTTTT; cdr3_aa: CASSLGWGEKLFF
j_call: TRBJ2-3; clone_size: -; v_call: TRBV5-6; d_call: TRBD2; cdr3_length: 13; cdr3_nt: TGTGCCAGCATCGGGGGGAGTGGTGATACGCAGTATTTT; cdr3_aa: CASIGGSGDTQYF
j_call: TRBJ1-5; clone_size: once; v_call: TRBV28; d_call: -; cdr3_length: 16; cdr3_nt: TGTGCCAGCAGTTTTTTGGAAATGAGCATCAATCAGCCCCAGCATTTT; cdr3_aa: CASSFLEMSINQPQHF
j_call: TRBJ2-7; clone_size: -; v_call: TRBV9; d_call: -; cdr3_length: 16; cdr3_nt: TGTGCCAGCAGCGTAGGGGACGGGACGGGGCTCTACGAGCAGTACTTC; cdr3_aa: CASSVGDGTGLYEQYF
j_call: TRBJ2-2; clone_size: once; v_call: TRBV28; d_call: TRBD2; cdr3_length: 13; cdr3_nt: TGTGCCAGCGGTGCGGGAGGTCCCGGGGAGCTGTTTTTT; cdr3_aa: CASGAGGPGELFF